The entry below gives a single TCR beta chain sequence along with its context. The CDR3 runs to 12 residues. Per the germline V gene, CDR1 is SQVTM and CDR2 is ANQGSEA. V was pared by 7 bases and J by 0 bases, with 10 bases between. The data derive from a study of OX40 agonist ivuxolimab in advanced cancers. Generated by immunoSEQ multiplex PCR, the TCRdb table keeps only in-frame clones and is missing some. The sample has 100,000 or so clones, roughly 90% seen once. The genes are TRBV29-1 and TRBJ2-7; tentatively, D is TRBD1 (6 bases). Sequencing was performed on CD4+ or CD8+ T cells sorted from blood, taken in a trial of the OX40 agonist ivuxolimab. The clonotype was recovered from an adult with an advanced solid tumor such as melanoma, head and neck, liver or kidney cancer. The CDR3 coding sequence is TGCAGCGGCAGGGGTAGCTCCTACGAGCAGTACTTC. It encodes CSGRGSSYEQYF.